One and the same sample provided the 8 T cell receptor beta chains below, sequenced in a study of cytomegalovirus exposure and HLA in healthy donors. This PCR relied on a set of 60 Vbeta primers and 13 Jbeta primers. TCRdb's copy holds only in-frame clones and misses some; the assay was immunoSEQ multiplex PCR. Here the sample spans over 150,000 clones, roughly 80% being singletons. The sequenced sample was PBMCs. These receptors all come from a male donor in good health and CMV-seronegative.

J is TRBJ2-1 and V is TRBV5-1; 9 nucleotides match TRBD1. Germline V CDR1 and CDR2: SGHRS, YFSETQ. The CDR3 covers 16 residues. The V gene end was trimmed by 4 bases and the J gene end by 5 bases; junction bases not matched to a gene: 10. This chain's CDR3 is CASSLPTGGDDNEQFF. CDR3 DNA: TGCGCCAGCAGCCTTCCGACAGGGGGAGATGACAATGAGCAGTTCTTC. Full variable domain (missing parts from reference TRBV5-1 and TRBJ2-1): KAGVTQTPRYLIKTRGQQVTLSCSPISGHRSVSWYQQTPGQGLQFLFEYFSETQRNKGNFPGRFSGRQFSNSRSEMNVSTLELGDSALYLCASSLPTGGDDNEQFFGPGTRLTVL.

This chain uses TRBV12-1 with TRBJ2-6; the table assigns TRBD1, which was not confirmed against the DNA. TRBV12-1 is shown as a pseudogene. The CDR3 has 17 amino acids. The CDR3 nucleotides are TGTGCCAGCAGCTTTGGCCAGGGGGTCTCTGTGGCCAACGTCCTGACTTTC. It translates to CASSFGQGVSVANVLTF.

The gene calls are TRBV15 and TRBJ2-3; 8 bases match TRBD2. J gave up 5 bases and V 0 bases, and 10 bases lay outside the gene matches. Germline assignment: CDR1 LNHNV and CDR2 YYDKDF (reference sequence). The CDR3 loop spans 17 amino acids. The CDR3 DNA reads as TGTGCCACCAGCAGAGATACTGGGACTAGGGAGGGAGATACGCAGTATTTT. This translates into CATSRDTGTREGDTQYF.

V is TRBV27 and J is TRBJ1-1; possibly TRBD1 for D (5 bases). V lost 6 bases and J 1 base, leaving 15 bases between the germline ends. Per the germline V gene, CDR1 is MNHEY and CDR2 is SMNVEV (reference sequence). This CDR3 has 15 residues. This chain's CDR3 is CASRPRQRRNTEAFF. In DNA form, the CDR3 reads TGTGCCAGCAGACCGAGACAGCGAAGGAACACTGAAGCTTTCTTT.

The rearrangement joins TRBV4-1 to TRBJ1-6; no firm D call. Germline values: CDR1 MGHRA, CDR2 YSYEKL. CDR3 size: 14 residues. V was cut by 0 bases and J by 13 bases, with 13 bases left in between. CDR3: CASSQDSRLLPLHF. DNA of the CDR3: TGCGCCAGCAGCCAAGATTCTAGGCTTCTGCCCCTCCACTTT.

The CDR3 protein is CASSLRTGGNTGELFF. CDR3 nucleotides: TGTGCCAGCAGTCTCAGGACAGGGGGAAACACCGGGGAGCTGTTTTTT. The chain carries TRBV28 and TRBJ2-2, with TRBD1 matching 10 bases. Germline V lookup: CDR1 MDHEN, CDR2 SYDVKM. The CDR3 totals 16 residues. Losses at the gene ends were 5 bases for V and 2 bases for J; bases not matched to a gene: 5.

V gene TRBV15 combines with J gene TRBJ1-5; D call uncertain. Germline V lookup: CDR1 LNHNV, CDR2 YYDKDF (reference sequence). Trimming cost V 1 base and J 0 bases, with 13 bases left between them. CDR3 length: 17 residues. CDR3 amino acids: CATSRGSAGYSNQPQHF. For the CDR3, the DNA is TGTGCCACCAGCAGAGGATCCGCGGGATATAGCAATCAGCCCCAGCATTTT.

CDR3 in amino acids: CASSPGRAGGTGELFF. CDR3 bases: TGTGCCAGCAGCCCCGGTAGGGCCGGGGGCACCGGGGAGCTGTTTTTT. The chain employs TRBV7-6 and TRBJ2-2; possible D gene TRBD2, 6 bases. Trimming left V 5 bases short and J 4 bases short, with 17 bases between. CDR1 is SGHVS, CDR2 FNYEAQ, per germline. The CDR3 is 16 residues long.